Included here is one TCR beta chain sequence, with context. CDR1 is SNHLY, CDR2 FYNNEI, per germline. The CDR3 totals 13 residues. The J segment lost 9 bases and the V segment lost 7 bases, leaving 8 bases of the junction unmatched. This record belongs to a study of blood T cell repertoires in COVID-19. Clones were read by immunoSEQ multiplex PCR, and TCRdb kept only the in-frame ones, dropping some. The table includes roughly 300,000 clones, 75% to 95% detected once. The receptor was isolated from a woman in her twenties or thirties who had recovered from COVID-19. The sample comprised PBMCs or T cells enriched from blood (not recorded which). The chain is built from TRBV2 and TRBJ2-7, with TRBD1 matching over 11 bases. CDR3 protein: CASKLGQGGRQYF. The CDR3 DNA follows: TGTGCCAGCAAATTGGGACAGGGGGGACGGCAGTACTTC.